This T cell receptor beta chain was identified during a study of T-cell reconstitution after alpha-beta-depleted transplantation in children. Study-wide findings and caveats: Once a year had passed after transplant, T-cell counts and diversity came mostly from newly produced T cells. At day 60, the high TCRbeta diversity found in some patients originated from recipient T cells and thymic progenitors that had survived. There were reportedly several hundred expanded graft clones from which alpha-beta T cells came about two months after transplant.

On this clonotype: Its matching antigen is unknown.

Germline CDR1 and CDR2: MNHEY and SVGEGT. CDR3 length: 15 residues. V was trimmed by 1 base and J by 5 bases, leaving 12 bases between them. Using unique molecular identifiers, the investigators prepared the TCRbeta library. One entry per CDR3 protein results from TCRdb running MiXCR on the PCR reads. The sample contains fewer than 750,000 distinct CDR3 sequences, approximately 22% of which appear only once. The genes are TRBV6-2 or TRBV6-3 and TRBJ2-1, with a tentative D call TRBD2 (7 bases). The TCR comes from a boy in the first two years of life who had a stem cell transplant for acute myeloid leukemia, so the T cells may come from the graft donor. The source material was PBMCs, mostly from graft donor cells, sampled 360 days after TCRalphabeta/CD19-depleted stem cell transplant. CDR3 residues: CASSYWAGAHNEQFF. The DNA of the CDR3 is TGTGCCAGCAGTTACTGGGCGGGGGCTCACAATGAGCAGTTCTTC.